This TCR beta chain was obtained from a study of cytomegalovirus exposure and HLA in healthy donors. The study's findings and limits: The study reported that TCR beta sequences accurately predicted HLA-A and HLA-B alleles in most subjects.

The CDR3 spans 13 residues. Germline V gene data show CDR1 as MDHEN and CDR2 as SYDVKM. PCR employed 60 Vbeta and 13 Jbeta primers. Using immunoSEQ multiplex PCR, the repertoire was profiled, and TCRdb retains in-frame clones only, with some absent. The sample has 150,000 to 200,000 clones; 60% to 80% are singletons. Comments on this clone: Its antigen is not identified.

The sample comprised PBMCs. The rearrangement joins TRBV28 to TRBJ2-3; D possibly corresponds to TRBD1 (5 bases). The TCR sequence derives from a man between 60 and 75 years old in good health and CMV-seronegative. In nucleotides, the CDR3 is TGTGCTTGGGCCAGGGTAATCACAGATACGCAGTATTTT. Its protein is CAWARVITDTQYF.